This T cell receptor beta chain is drawn from a study of cytomegalovirus exposure and HLA in healthy donors. Study overall: The 95 to 150 validation repertoires were produced on the same platform as the 650 to 800 repertoires of the first cohort. This was reported in a later analysis.

General study results and limits: Under in vitro conditions, a few CMV-associated chains were confirmed as specific for CMV antigens. Rare TCR sequences predominated, though certain public TCRs were found in many donors. Altogether, 170 or so TCR beta chains were recorded as cytomegalovirus-associated.

A remark on this clone: Its target is unknown.

V gave up 1 base and J gave up 6 bases, with 6 bases separating them. This CDR3 is built from 12 residues. The germline V gene encodes CDR1 SGHTA and CDR2 FQGNSA. The data were produced by immunoSEQ multiplex PCR, yet TCRdb's version contains in-frame clones alone and is incomplete. The sample lists 80,000 to 95,000 clones; roughly 96% were seen once. The sequence came from a woman aged 18-29 years in good health and CMV-seronegative. Sequenced: PBMCs. This chain uses TRBV7-2 with TRBJ1-2; D is perhaps TRBD1 (6 bases). CDR3 in DNA: TGTGCCAGCAGCTTAGGGACAGATGGCTACACCTTC. Protein product: CASSLGTDGYTF.